This entry features one T cell receptor (beta chain) sequence. These data come from a study of radiation and T cells in renal cell carcinoma. The CDR3 consists of 15 residues. Germline-derived CDR1 and CDR2 are SGHNT and YYREEE (reference sequence). V lost 0 bases and J 2 bases, leaving 8 bases between the germline ends. The treatment: 15 Gy SBRT to primary tumor, nephrectomy 4 weeks later. The method was immunoSEQ multiplex PCR; TCRdb's version includes in-frame clones alone and lacks a portion of them. The repertoire holds 22,000 or so clones, around 46% seen once, with 16% in the top ten. The TCR comes from a woman between 50 and 59 years old with renal cell carcinoma. The chain has TRBV5-4 and TRBJ2-2; D gene ambiguous. The sample was tumor tissue, taken from a patient whose treatment included radiotherapy and nephrectomy. The CDR3 sequence: CASSLVGINTGELFF. The CDR3 coding sequence is TGTGCCAGCAGCTTGGTTGGAATAAACACCGGGGAGCTGTTTTTT.